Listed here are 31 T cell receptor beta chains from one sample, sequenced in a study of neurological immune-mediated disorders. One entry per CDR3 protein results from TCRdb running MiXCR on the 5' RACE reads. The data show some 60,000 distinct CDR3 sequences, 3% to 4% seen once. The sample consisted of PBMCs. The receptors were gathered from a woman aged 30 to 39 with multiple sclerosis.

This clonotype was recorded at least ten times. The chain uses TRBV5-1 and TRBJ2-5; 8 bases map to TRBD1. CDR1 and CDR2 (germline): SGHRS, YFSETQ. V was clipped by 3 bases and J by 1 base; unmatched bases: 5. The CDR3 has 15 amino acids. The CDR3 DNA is TGCGCCAGCAGCTATTATGGGACAGGCCAAGAGACCCAGTACTTC. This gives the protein CASSYYGTGQETQYF.

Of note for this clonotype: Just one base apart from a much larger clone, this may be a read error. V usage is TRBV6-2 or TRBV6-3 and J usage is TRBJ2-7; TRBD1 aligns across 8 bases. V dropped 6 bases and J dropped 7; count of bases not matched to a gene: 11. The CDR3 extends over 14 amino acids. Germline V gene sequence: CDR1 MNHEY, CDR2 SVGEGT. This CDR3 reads CASRPQGALEEQYF. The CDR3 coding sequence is TGTGCCAGCAGGCCTCAGGGGGCCTTGGAAGAGCAGTACTTC.

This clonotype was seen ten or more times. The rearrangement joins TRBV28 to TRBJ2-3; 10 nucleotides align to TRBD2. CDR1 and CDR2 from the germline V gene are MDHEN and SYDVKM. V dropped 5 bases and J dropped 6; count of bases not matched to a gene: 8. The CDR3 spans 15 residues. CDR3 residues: CASSPNTAGGDTQYF. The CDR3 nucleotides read TGTGCCAGCAGTCCAAATACAGCGGGAGGGGATACGCAGTATTTT.

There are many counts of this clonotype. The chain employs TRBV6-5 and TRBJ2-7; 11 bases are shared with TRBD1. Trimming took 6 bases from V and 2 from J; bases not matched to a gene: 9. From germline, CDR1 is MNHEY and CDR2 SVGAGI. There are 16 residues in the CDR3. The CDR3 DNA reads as TGTGCCAGCAGACCTTCCGGGACAGGGGGGACCTACGAGCAGTACTTC. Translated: CASRPSGTGGTYEQYF.

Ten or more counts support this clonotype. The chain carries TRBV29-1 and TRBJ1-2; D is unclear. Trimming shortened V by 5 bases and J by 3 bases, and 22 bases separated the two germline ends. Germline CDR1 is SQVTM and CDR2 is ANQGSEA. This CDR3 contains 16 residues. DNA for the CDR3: TGCAGCGTTTGGAACGGGTACGGAGTACGTGACTATGGCTACACCTTC. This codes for CSVWNGYGVRDYGYTF.

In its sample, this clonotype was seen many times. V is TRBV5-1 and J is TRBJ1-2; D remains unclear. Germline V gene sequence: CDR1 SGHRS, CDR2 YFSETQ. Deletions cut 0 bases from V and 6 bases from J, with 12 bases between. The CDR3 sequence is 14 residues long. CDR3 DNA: TGCGCCAGCAGCTTGGACCCTGCGGGGAATGGCTACACCTTC. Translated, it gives CASSLDPAGNGYTF.

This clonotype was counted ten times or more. In nucleotides, the CDR3 is TGTGCCAGCAGGGAAGGGGACTACGAGCAGTACTTC. Protein sequence: CASREGDYEQYF. The V and J genes are TRBV12-3 or TRBV12-4 and TRBJ2-7; possibly TRBD1 for D (5 bases). V was shortened by 6 bases and J by 3 bases, with 9 bases between the two germline ends. This CDR3 comprises 12 residues.

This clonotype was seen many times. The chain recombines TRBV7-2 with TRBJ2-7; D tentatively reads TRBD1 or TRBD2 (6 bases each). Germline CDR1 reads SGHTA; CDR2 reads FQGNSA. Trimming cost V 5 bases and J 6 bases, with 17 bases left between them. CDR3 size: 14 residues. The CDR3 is CASSVTGGAVEQYF. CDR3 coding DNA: TGTGCCAGCAGCGTAACCGGGGGCGCGGTCGAGCAGTACTTC.

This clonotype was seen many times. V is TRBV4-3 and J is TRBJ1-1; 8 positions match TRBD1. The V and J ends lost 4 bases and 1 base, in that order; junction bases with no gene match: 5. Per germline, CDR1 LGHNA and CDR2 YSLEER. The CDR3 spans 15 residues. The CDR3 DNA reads TGCGCCAGCAGCCGCTACAGGGGGACGAACACTGAAGCTTTCTTT. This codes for CASSRYRGTNTEAFF.

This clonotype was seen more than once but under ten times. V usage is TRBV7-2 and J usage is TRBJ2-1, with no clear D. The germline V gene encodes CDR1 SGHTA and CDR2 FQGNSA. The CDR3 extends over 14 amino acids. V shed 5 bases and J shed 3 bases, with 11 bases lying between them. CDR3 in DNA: TGTGCCAGCAGCACCCCCCCTAGCTACAATGAGCAGTTCTTC. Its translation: CASSTPPSYNEQFF.

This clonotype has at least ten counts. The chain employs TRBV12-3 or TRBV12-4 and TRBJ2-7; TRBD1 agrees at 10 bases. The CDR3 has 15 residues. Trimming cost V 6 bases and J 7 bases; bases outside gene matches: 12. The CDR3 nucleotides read TGTGCCAGCAGAACCGGGACAGGGGCTTCCCGGGAGCAGTACTTC. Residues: CASRTGTGASREQYF.

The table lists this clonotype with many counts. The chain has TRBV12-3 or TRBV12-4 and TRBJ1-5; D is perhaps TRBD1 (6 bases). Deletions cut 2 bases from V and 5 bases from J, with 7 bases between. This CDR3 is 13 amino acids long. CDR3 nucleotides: TGTGCCAGCAGTTTAACAGGGTATCAGCCCCAGCATTTT. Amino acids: CASSLTGYQPQHF.

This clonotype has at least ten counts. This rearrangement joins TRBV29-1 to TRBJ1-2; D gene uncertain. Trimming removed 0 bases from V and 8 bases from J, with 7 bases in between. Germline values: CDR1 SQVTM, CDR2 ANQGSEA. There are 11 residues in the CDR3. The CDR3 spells CSVEDFGGYTF. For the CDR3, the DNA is TGCAGCGTTGAAGATTTCGGGGGCTACACCTTC.

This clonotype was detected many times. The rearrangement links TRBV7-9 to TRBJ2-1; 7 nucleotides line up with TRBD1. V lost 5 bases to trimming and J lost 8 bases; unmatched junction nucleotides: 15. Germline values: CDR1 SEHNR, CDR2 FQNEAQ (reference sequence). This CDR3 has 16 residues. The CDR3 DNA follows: TGTGCCAGCAGCCCGGGGTGGCAGGGGGAAAGATATGAGCAGTTCTTC. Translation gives CASSPGWQGERYEQFF.

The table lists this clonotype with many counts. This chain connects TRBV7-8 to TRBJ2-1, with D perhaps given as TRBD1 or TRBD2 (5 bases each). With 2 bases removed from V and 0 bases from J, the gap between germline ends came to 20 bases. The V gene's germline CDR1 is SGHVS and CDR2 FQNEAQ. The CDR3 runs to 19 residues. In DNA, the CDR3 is TGTGCCAGCAGCTTACGACGGATGGGGGACCTCGGCTCCTACAATGAGCAGTTCTTC. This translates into CASSLRRMGDLGSYNEQFF. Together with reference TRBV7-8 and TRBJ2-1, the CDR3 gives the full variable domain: GAGVSQSPRYKVAKRGQDVALRCDPISGHVSLFWYQQALGQGPEFLTYFQNEAQLDKSGLPSDRFFAERPEGSVSTLKIQRTQQEDSAVYLCASSLRRMGDLGSYNEQFFGPGTRLTVL.

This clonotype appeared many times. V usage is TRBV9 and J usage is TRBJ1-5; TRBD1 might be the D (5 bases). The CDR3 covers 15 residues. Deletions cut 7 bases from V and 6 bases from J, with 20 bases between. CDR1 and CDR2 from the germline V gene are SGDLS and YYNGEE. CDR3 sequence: CASSTGGGTSQPQHF. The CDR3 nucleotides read TGTGCCAGCTCGACCGGGGGGGGGACGTCTCAGCCCCAGCATTTT.

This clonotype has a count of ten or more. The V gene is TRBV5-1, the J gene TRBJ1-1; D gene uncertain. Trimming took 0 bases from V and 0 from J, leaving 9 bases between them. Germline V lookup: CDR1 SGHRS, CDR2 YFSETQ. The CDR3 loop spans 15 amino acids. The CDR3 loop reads CASSLAQRMNTEAFF. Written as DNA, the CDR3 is TGCGCCAGCAGCTTGGCCCAACGCATGAACACTGAAGCTTTCTTT.

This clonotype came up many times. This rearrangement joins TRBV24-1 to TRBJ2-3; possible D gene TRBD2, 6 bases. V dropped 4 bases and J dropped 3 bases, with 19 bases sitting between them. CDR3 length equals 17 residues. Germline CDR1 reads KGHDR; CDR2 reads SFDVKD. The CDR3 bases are TGTGCCACCAGTGACCCGTTGGGGGGAACGGGGACAGATACGCAGTATTTT. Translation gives CATSDPLGGTGTDTQYF.

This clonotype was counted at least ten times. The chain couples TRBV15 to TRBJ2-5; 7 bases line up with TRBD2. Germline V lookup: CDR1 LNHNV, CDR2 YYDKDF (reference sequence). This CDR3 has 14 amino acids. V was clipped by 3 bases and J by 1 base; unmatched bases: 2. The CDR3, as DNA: TGTGCCACCAGCAGCCTAGCGGCCCAAGAGACCCAGTACTTC. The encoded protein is CATSSLAAQETQYF.

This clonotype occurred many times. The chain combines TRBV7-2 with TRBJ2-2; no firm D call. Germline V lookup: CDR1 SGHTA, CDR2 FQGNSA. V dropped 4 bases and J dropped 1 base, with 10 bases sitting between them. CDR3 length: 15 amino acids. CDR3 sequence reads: CASSWRSVNTGELFF. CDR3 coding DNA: TGTGCCAGCAGCTGGAGATCGGTGAACACCGGGGAGCTGTTTTTT.

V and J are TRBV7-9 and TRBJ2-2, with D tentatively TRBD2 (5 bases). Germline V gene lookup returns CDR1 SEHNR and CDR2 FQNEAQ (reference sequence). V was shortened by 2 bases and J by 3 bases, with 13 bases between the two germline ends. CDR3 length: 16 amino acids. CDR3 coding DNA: TGTGCCAGCAGCTTAATCACCCTCGGGGACACCGGGGAGCTGTTTTTT. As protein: CASSLITLGDTGELFF.

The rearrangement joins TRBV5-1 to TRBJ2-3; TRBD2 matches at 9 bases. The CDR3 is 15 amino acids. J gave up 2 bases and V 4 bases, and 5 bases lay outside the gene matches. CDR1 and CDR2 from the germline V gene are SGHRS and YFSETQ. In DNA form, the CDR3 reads TGCGCCAGCAGCCAGAGCGGGGGGCCCACAGATACGCAGTATTTT. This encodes CASSQSGGPTDTQYF.

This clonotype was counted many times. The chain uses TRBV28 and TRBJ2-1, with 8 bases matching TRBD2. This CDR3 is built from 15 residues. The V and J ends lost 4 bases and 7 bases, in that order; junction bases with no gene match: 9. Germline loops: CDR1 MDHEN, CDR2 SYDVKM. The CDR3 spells CASSYMTGGANEQFF. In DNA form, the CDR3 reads TGTGCCAGCAGTTACATGACGGGGGGGGCTAATGAGCAGTTCTTC. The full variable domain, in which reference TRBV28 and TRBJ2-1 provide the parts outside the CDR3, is DVKVTQSSRYLVKRTGEKVFLECVQDMDHENMFWYRQDPGLGLRLIYFSYDVKMKEKGDIPEGYSVSREKKERFSLILESASTNQTSMYLCASSYMTGGANEQFFGPGTRLTVL.

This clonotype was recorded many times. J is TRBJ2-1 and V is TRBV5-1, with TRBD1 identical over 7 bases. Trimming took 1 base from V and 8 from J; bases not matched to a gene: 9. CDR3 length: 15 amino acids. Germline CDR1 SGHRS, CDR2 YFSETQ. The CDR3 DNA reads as TGCGCCAGCAGCTTGCCCCGGACAGGCAGAGATGAGCAGTTCTTC. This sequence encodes CASSLPRTGRDEQFF.

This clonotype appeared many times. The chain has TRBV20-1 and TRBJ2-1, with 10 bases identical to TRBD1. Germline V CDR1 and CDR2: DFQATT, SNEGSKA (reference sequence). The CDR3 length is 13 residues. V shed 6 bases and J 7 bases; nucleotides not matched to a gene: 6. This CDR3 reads CSAPGQGWNEQFF. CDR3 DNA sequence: TGCAGTGCCCCGGGACAGGGGTGGAATGAGCAGTTCTTC.

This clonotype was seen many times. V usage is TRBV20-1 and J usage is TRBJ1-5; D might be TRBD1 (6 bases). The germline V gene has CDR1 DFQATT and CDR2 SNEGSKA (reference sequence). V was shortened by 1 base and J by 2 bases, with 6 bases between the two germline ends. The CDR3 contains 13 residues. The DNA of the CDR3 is TGCAGTGCTAGAGCAGGGGGCAATCAGCCCCAGCATTTT. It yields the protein CSARAGGNQPQHF.

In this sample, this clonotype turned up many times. The CDR3 DNA sequence: TGTGCCAGCAGCTTAGTGGAGGGGCAGGAGACCCAGTACTTC. Amino acid sequence: CASSLVEGQETQYF. The genes are TRBV7-8 and TRBJ2-5; a weak D match, TRBD2 (6 bases). The CDR3 runs to 14 residues. V lost 1 base, J lost 5 bases, and 11 bases lay in between. The V gene's germline CDR1 is SGHVS and CDR2 FQNEAQ. The full variable domain, completed using reference TRBV7-8 and TRBJ2-5, is GAGVSQSPRYKVAKRGQDVALRCDPISGHVSLFWYQQALGQGPEFLTYFQNEAQLDKSGLPSDRFFAERPEGSVSTLKIQRTQQEDSAVYLCASSLVEGQETQYFGPGTRLLVL.

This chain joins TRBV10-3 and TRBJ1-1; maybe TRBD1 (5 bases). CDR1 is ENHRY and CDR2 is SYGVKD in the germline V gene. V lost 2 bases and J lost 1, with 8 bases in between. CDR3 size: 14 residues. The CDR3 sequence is CAISEGQGNTEAFF. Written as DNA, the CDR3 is TGTGCCATCAGTGAGGGGCAGGGGAACACTGAAGCTTTCTTT.

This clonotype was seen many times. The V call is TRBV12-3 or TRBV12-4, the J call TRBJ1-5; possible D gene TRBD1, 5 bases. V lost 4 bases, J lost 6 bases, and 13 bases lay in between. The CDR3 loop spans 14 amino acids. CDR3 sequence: CASSYQGLVQPQHF. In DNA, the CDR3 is TGTGCCAGCAGTTACCAGGGTTTAGTTCAGCCCCAGCATTTT.

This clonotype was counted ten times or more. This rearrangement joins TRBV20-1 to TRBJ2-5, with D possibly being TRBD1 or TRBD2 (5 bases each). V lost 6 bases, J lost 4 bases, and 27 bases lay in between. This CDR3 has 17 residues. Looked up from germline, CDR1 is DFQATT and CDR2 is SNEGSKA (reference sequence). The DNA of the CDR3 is TGCAGTGCCATCCCTGGCGCTGCAGGGAGTGGAGGAGAGACCCAGTACTTC. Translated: CSAIPGAAGSGGETQYF.

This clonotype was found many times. The DNA for the CDR3 is TGTGCCAGCAGTTTCCCTCCCCCTCCGCATAACGGCTACACCTTC. Its translation: CASSFPPPPHNGYTF. This rearrangement joins TRBV28 to TRBJ1-2, with D unclear. Per the germline V gene, CDR1 is MDHEN and CDR2 is SYDVKM. The CDR3 has 15 residues. The V and J ends lost 3 bases and 8 bases respectively, with 19 bases between them.